This T cell receptor beta chain stems from a study of blood T cell repertoires in COVID-19. Study-level information: Sites across the United States, Italy and Spain contributed samples from acute and convalescent COVID-19. PBMCs, B-cell-depleted T cells, or T cells provided the cDNA or gDNA that made up the material.

The CDR3 has 13 residues. Germline CDR1 is LNHDA and CDR2 is SQIVND (reference sequence). Deletions cut 6 bases from V and 4 bases from J, with 12 bases between. In the study's own analysis: Reference gene primers were amplified, and this amplification served to estimate nucleated cell counts. The table came from immunoSEQ multiplex PCR; TCRdb's copy has only in-frame clones and leaves some out. The V and J calls and the clone size are those of that table, but D and trimming were determined from the DNA. The data hold about 83,000 clones, with roughly 88% observed a single time. The chain has TRBV19 and TRBJ1-1, with D possibly being TRBD1 (5 bases). The clonotype was recovered from a human donor in a cohort sampled during active COVID-19. Sequenced input: peripheral blood. The CDR3 here is CASSQGPLTEAFF. In nucleotides, the CDR3 is TGTGCCAGTAGCCAGGGTCCCCTCACTGAAGCTTTCTTT.